These 24 T cell receptor beta chains were sequenced from one sample in a study of blood T cell repertoires in COVID-19. Generated by immunoSEQ multiplex PCR, the TCRdb table keeps only in-frame clones and is missing some. The table records roughly 150,000 clones, approximately 81% of them present only once. Sequencing used peripheral blood. The source of these receptors is a woman between 45 and 65 years old with COVID-19, enrolled during active disease.

The chain recombines TRBV9 with TRBJ2-3; TRBD2 matches 10 bases. CDR3 length equals 16 residues. Unmatched junction bases numbered 8, after V lost 3 bases and J lost 4 bases. Germline V lookup: CDR1 SGDLS, CDR2 YYNGEE. The CDR3 DNA follows: TGTGCCAGCAGCGCCGTAGCGGGGGGTTGGGCAGATACGCAGTATTTT. As protein: CASSAVAGGWADTQYF.

The V gene is TRBV7-9, the J gene TRBJ2-7, with TRBD2 matching over 9 bases. Germline CDR1 SEHNR, CDR2 FQNEAQ (reference sequence). Germline trimming cut 5 bases from V and 3 bases from J; bases unmatched to any gene: 11. The CDR3 loop spans 16 amino acids. CDR3 bases: TGTGCCAGCAGCACCGGATCTAGCGGGGTAGGCTACGAGCAGTACTTC. This encodes CASSTGSSGVGYEQYF.

J is TRBJ1-1 and V is TRBV6-5; 8 bases are shared with TRBD1. The CDR3 length is 15 residues. Germline V lookup: CDR1 MNHEY, CDR2 SVGAGI. V dropped 6 bases and J dropped 1; count of bases not matched to a gene: 7. CDR3 DNA sequence: TGTGCCAGCAGAGGGACAGGAACGGGGAACACTGAAGCTTTCTTT. Amino acids: CASRGTGTGNTEAFF.

The sample holds one count of this clone. This sequence joins TRBV12-3 or TRBV12-4 and TRBJ1-1, with no clear D. Trimming stripped 4 bases from V and 6 bases from J, with 6 bases between. The CDR3 totals 11 residues. CDR3 bases: TGTGCCAGCAGTTCCAGGTCTGAAGCTTTCTTT. As protein: CASSSRSEAFF.

V and J are TRBV5-1 and TRBJ1-1; 8 nucleotides agree with TRBD1. The CDR3 totals 16 residues. Germline V gene data show CDR1 as SGHRS and CDR2 as YFSETQ. With V trimmed by 3 bases and J by 8 bases, 15 bases remained unmatched. CDR3 nucleotide sequence: TGCGCCAGCAGCTCCAGAGGGCAGGGGGCGAGCTTAGAAGCTTTCTTT. Residues: CASSSRGQGASLEAFF.

The chain recombines TRBV7-2 with TRBJ1-3; possibly TRBD1 for D (6 bases). CDR1 and CDR2 (germline): SGHTA, FQGNSA. Trimming took 0 bases from V and 0 from J, leaving 9 bases between them. CDR3 size: 16 residues. In nucleotides, the CDR3 is TGTGCCAGCAGCTTAGCGGGGACACTCTCTGGAAACACCATATATTTT. Its translation is CASSLAGTLSGNTIYF. The whole variable domain, filled in from reference TRBV7-2 and TRBJ1-3, reads GAGVSQSPSNKVTEKGKDVELRCDPISGHTALYWYRQSLGQGLEFLIYFQGNSAPDKSGLPSDRFSAERTGGSVSTLTIQRTQQEDSAVYLCASSLAGTLSGNTIYFGEGSWLTVV.

The chain carries TRBV28 and TRBJ2-3; TRBD2 agrees at 10 bases. The V gene's germline CDR1 is MDHEN and CDR2 SYDVKM. This CDR3 region has 13 residues. V shed 10 bases, J shed 4 bases, and the junction held 5 bases outside the gene matches. The DNA for the CDR3 is TGTGCCACCAGACTAGCGGGCCCAGATACGCAGTATTTT. It encodes CATRLAGPDTQYF.

The V call is TRBV5-1, the J call TRBJ2-3, with TRBD2 as a possible D gene (6 bases). Germline values: CDR1 SGHRS, CDR2 YFSETQ. Trimming took 1 base from V and 0 from J, leaving 12 bases between them. The CDR3 contains 16 residues. CDR3 nucleotide sequence: TGCGCCAGCAGCTTGTGGGACTCAAAAAGCACAGATACGCAGTATTTT. It yields the protein CASSLWDSKSTDTQYF.

The CDR3 sequence is CASSHLGRGPYNQPQHF. CDR3 sequence (DNA): TGCGCCAGCAGCCACTTGGGCAGGGGCCCATACAATCAGCCCCAGCATTTT. This rearrangement joins TRBV4-1 to TRBJ1-5, with a weak D call TRBD1 (6 bases). CDR1 is MGHRA, CDR2 YSYEKL, per germline. This CDR3 is built from 17 residues. V shed 3 bases and J shed 3 bases, with 18 bases lying between them.

The rearrangement links TRBV19 to TRBJ2-1; TRBD1 agrees at 9 bases. This CDR3 spans 14 amino acids. The V and J ends lost 2 bases and 9 bases, in that order; junction bases with no gene match: 5. Germline V lookup: CDR1 LNHDA, CDR2 SQIVND (reference sequence). This CDR3 is CASSIPETGGEQFF. In DNA form, the CDR3 reads TGTGCCAGTAGTATACCCGAGACAGGGGGTGAGCAGTTCTTC.

In its sample, this clone was seen once. The rearrangement links TRBV4-1 to TRBJ2-7, with D perhaps matching TRBD2 (6 bases). Germline V lookup: CDR1 MGHRA, CDR2 YSYEKL. The CDR3 runs 15 residues. Trimming removed 1 base from V and 2 bases from J, with 12 bases in between. In DNA, the CDR3 is TGCGCCAGCAGCCAAGGATCGGGGGTTGCCTACGAGCAGTACTTC. It translates to CASSQGSGVAYEQYF.

About this clone itself: Distinct nucleotide sequences in the sample also encode this CDR3. The chain couples TRBV14 to TRBJ1-1; 7 nucleotides align to TRBD1. This CDR3 region has 14 residues. Germline CDR1 reads SGHDN; CDR2 reads FVKESK. Trimming at V came to 4 bases and at J to 4 bases, leaving 6 bases not matched to a gene. CDR3 in amino acids: CASSPRTGGTEAFF. The DNA for the CDR3 is TGTGCCAGCAGCCCCCGGACAGGAGGCACTGAAGCTTTCTTT.

The chain links TRBV12-5 to TRBJ2-1; 12 bases are a match to TRBD2. Trimming took 6 bases from V and 0 from J; bases not matched to a gene: 3. This CDR3 has 16 amino acids. Germline values: CDR1 LGHNT, CDR2 FRNRAP. CDR3: CASGKTSGGSYNEQFF. In DNA, the CDR3 is TGTGCTAGTGGCAAGACTAGCGGGGGCTCCTACAATGAGCAGTTCTTC.

The V and J genes are TRBV19 and TRBJ2-5; D might be TRBD2 (7 bases). V was cut by 0 bases and J by 4 bases, with 15 bases left in between. The germline CDR1 and CDR2 sequences are LNHDA and SQIVND (reference sequence). The CDR3 is made up of 16 amino acids. CDR3 DNA: TGTGCCAGTAGTATAGATCGGGGGGCGATAGGAGAGACCCAGTACTTC. This encodes CASSIDRGAIGETQYF.

This clone appeared a few times. V usage is TRBV4-1 and J usage is TRBJ2-1, with TRBD2 as a possible D gene (7 bases). This CDR3 contains 14 residues. The V gene lost 4 bases and the J gene lost 5 bases, with 12 bases spanning the gap. The germline CDR1 and CDR2 sequences are MGHRA and YSYEKL. CDR3 DNA sequence: TGCGCCAGCAGCCGGGGGGGCAAAGACAATGAGCAGTTCTTC. Protein product: CASSRGGKDNEQFF.

The chain uses TRBV4-1 and TRBJ1-1; a weak D match, TRBD1 (5 bases). The CDR3 has 15 amino acids. V was cut by 3 bases and J by 6 bases, with 17 bases left in between. Germline CDR1 MGHRA, CDR2 YSYEKL. The DNA of the CDR3 is TGCGCCAGCAGCCAGCGTCTCCTGGGGGGTGCTGAAGCTTTCTTT. It specifies CASSQRLLGGAEAFF.

This chain links TRBV7-9 with TRBJ1-1; D gene uncertain. Looked up from germline, CDR1 is SEHNR and CDR2 is FQNEAQ (reference sequence). The CDR3 covers 12 residues. V dropped 5 bases and J dropped 8 bases, with 12 bases sitting between them. The CDR3 DNA follows: TGTGCCAGCAGCCTAACGGAACTAGAAGCTTTCTTT. Translation gives CASSLTELEAFF.

The V call is TRBV7-2, the J call TRBJ2-7; possible D gene TRBD1, 6 bases. V was shortened by 5 bases and J by 3 bases, with 17 bases between the two germline ends. The V gene's germline CDR1 is SGHTA and CDR2 FQGNSA. There are 15 residues in the CDR3. CDR3 in DNA: TGTGCCAGCAGCCAGACCAGGGGCCTCCACTACGAGCAGTACTTC. It specifies CASSQTRGLHYEQYF.

The rearrangement links TRBV7-6 to TRBJ2-1, with 11 bases identical to TRBD2. This CDR3 comprises 15 residues. Germline CDR1 is SGHVS and CDR2 is FNYEAQ. V dropped 1 base and J dropped 8; count of bases not matched to a gene: 4. Written as DNA, the CDR3 is TGTGCCAGCAGCTTAGAACTAGCGGGGGCTGATGAGCAGTTCTTC. Translating gives CASSLELAGADEQFF.

The CDR3 sequence is CASSYNPDTRFYEQYF. The CDR3, as DNA: TGTGCCAGCAGTTATAATCCAGACACTCGATTCTACGAGCAGTACTTC. J is TRBJ2-7 and V is TRBV6-2 or TRBV6-3; D gene uncertain. Between the trimmed V and J ends, which lost 3 bases and 3 bases, there was a span of 18 bases. This CDR3 is 16 amino acids long. Looked up from germline, CDR1 is MNHEY and CDR2 is SVGEGT.

CDR3 in amino acids: CASSGGVTSTDTQYF. Here the CDR3 DNA reads TGTGCCAGCAGCGGCGGGGTTACTAGCACAGATACGCAGTATTTT. The J gene is TRBJ2-3, the V gene TRBV5-6; D possibly corresponds to TRBD2 (6 bases). CDR1 is SGHDT and CDR2 is YYEEEE in the germline V gene. The ends were cut back, 4 bases at V and 0 bases at J, with 12 bases in the middle. This CDR3 has 15 residues.

The CDR3 loop is CATSSGQRETQYF. The CDR3 DNA follows: TGTGCCACCAGTAGCGGACAGAGAGAGACCCAGTACTTC. The chain combines TRBV24-1 with TRBJ2-5; D perhaps matches TRBD1 (6 bases). The CDR3 is 13 amino acids. Per the germline V gene, CDR1 is KGHDR and CDR2 is SFDVKD. V was pared by 6 bases and J by 4 bases, with 11 bases between.

The gene calls are TRBV13 and TRBJ2-1, with 9 bases fitting TRBD2. From germline, CDR1 is PRHDT and CDR2 FYEKMQ (reference sequence). J lost 4 bases, V lost 9 bases, and 7 bases had no gene match. The CDR3 is 14 residues long. In DNA, the CDR3 is TGTGCCAGTGCTGGCGGGGGGGCGTACAATGAGCAGTTCTTC. Translating it yields CASAGGGAYNEQFF. Full variable domain (rest looked up from reference TRBV13 and TRBJ2-1): AAGVIQSPRHLIKEKRETATLKCYPIPRHDTVYWYQQGPGQDPQFLISFYEKMQSDKGSIPDRFSAQQFSDYHSELNMSSLELGDSALYFCASAGGGAYNEQFFGPGTRLTVL.

The V gene is TRBV7-9, the J gene TRBJ1-1; the D is unclear. This CDR3 has 13 residues. V gave up 5 bases and J gave up 4 bases, with 11 bases separating them. CDR1 and CDR2 (germline): SEHNR, FQNEAQ (reference sequence). CDR3: CASSRTSGTEAFF. CDR3 nucleotides: TGTGCCAGCAGCCGTACCTCGGGCACTGAAGCTTTCTTT.